The sequence of this T cell receptor (beta chain) was determined in a study of T cell responses to AZD1222 COVID-19 vaccine. Study-level results: CD4 TCRs linked to vaccination spanned spike, dominating at 160-218 and 743-854. Seropositive at baseline were only a handful of AZD1222 recipients. White British people made up most donors, females outnumbered males, and clonal diversity was possibly underestimated.

Some clones are missing from TCRdb's copy, which holds only in-frame ones; the method was immunoSEQ multiplex PCR. Of around 120,000 clones in the sample, 92% were seen once. V was trimmed by 5 bases and J by 10 bases, leaving 25 bases between them. Germline V gene data show CDR1 as SGHNT and CDR2 as YYREEE (reference sequence). The CDR3 has 16 amino acids. Comment on this clone: The target antigen is unknown.

The sequence was collected from an adult in good health. The V gene is TRBV5-4, the J gene TRBJ2-1; TRBD1 might be the D (5 bases). The source was peripheral blood, collected on day 0 of AZD1222 vaccination. CDR3 in amino acids: CASSAGNRNPLGEQFF. The CDR3 coding sequence is TGTGCCAGCAGTGCTGGGAACAGGAATCCCCTAGGGGAGCAGTTCTTC.